This entry lists 28 T cell receptor beta chains sequenced from one sample in a study of neurological immune-mediated disorders. TCRdb used MiXCR to reprocess the 5' RACE reads, holding one entry per CDR3 protein. Of roughly 75,000 distinct CDR3 sequences in the sample, approximately 14% are singletons; the top ten hold 4.5% to 5.5%. Time point described: longitudinal time-point 1 (baseline). The source material was PBMCs. These receptors were collected from a female donor with HTLV-1-associated myelopathy (HAM/TSP).

This clonotype came up many times. This rearrangement joins TRBV14 to TRBJ2-3; D perhaps matches TRBD2 (5 bases). The V end was cut by 7 bases, the J end by 1 base, with 24 bases between. The CDR3 loop spans 18 amino acids. Germline V gene data show CDR1 as SGHDN and CDR2 as FVKESK. The CDR3 loop is CASTPKRLAGPGTDTQYF. DNA for the CDR3: TGTGCCAGCACCCCGAAGAGGTTGGCGGGCCCGGGCACAGATACGCAGTATTTT.

This clonotype showed up just a few times. The CDR3 loop reads CASSKLAGKPDTQYF. In DNA form, the CDR3 reads TGTGCCAGCAGCAAACTAGCGGGGAAGCCAGATACGCAGTATTTT. The chain has TRBV13 and TRBJ2-3, with TRBD2 matching over 10 bases. The germline V gene encodes CDR1 PRHDT and CDR2 FYEKMQ (reference sequence). This CDR3 has 15 residues. Germline trimming cut 5 bases from V and 4 bases from J; bases unmatched to any gene: 6.

This clonotype was counted ten times or more. The J gene is TRBJ1-1, the V gene TRBV7-2, with D possibly TRBD1 on 5 matching bases. V dropped 6 bases and J dropped 5 bases, with 10 bases sitting between them. CDR1 and CDR2 from the germline V gene are SGHTA and FQGNSA. The CDR3 covers 12 residues. The CDR3 loop is CASRGWGTEAFF. CDR3 nucleotide sequence: TGTGCCAGCAGGGGGTGGGGGACTGAAGCTTTCTTT.

This clonotype was observed many times. The chain joins TRBV20-1 to TRBJ2-7; 7 positions match TRBD1. The germline CDR1 and CDR2 sequences are DFQATT and SNEGSKA (reference sequence). V shed 2 bases, J shed 2 bases, and the junction held 3 bases outside the gene matches. This CDR3 has 13 amino acids. Here the CDR3 DNA reads TGCAGTGCTAGAAGACAGGGTACCTACGAGCAGTACTTC. Translation gives CSARRQGTYEQYF.

This clonotype was observed at least ten times. This chain connects TRBV9 to TRBJ1-1; no definite D call. Trimming shortened V by 0 bases and J by 1 base, and 10 bases separated the two germline ends. The germline gives CDR1 SGDLS, CDR2 YYNGEE. There are 15 residues in the CDR3. The CDR3 spells CASSVGFQTNTEAFF. CDR3 coding DNA: TGTGCCAGCAGCGTAGGGTTTCAGACGAACACTGAAGCTTTCTTT.

This clonotype was seen many times. The CDR3 sequence is CSAREGLVKETQYF. The CDR3, as DNA: TGCAGTGCTAGAGAGGGCCTCGTCAAAGAGACCCAGTACTTC. V and J are TRBV20-1 and TRBJ2-5; D is uncertain. Germline values: CDR1 DFQATT, CDR2 SNEGSKA (reference sequence). V was trimmed by 0 bases and J by 3 bases, leaving 11 bases between them. CDR3 size: 14 residues.

This clonotype showed up just once. CDR3: CSASRLALSYEQYF. Here the CDR3 DNA reads TGCAGTGCTAGTCGACTAGCCCTCTCCTACGAGCAGTACTTC. The chain is built from TRBV20-1 and TRBJ2-7, with TRBD2 matching 7 bases. V lost 3 bases, J lost 0 bases, and 5 bases stayed unmatched. CDR1 is DFQATT, CDR2 SNEGSKA, per germline (reference sequence). There are 14 residues in the CDR3.

There are many counts of this clonotype. The chain employs TRBV20-1 and TRBJ1-5; D might be TRBD1 (5 bases). Germline CDR1 is DFQATT and CDR2 is SNEGSKA (reference sequence). The CDR3 extends over 14 amino acids. Deletions cut 3 bases from V and 2 bases from J, with 11 bases between. The CDR3 is CSARGVFGNQPQHF. CDR3 coding DNA: TGCAGTGCTAGGGGGGTTTTTGGCAATCAGCCCCAGCATTTT.

This clonotype appeared many times. The chain joins TRBV7-9 to TRBJ2-7; the match to TRBD1 covers 7 bases. This CDR3 is built from 13 residues. Germline trimming cut 10 bases from V and 3 bases from J; bases unmatched to any gene: 9. Germline lookup yields CDR1 SEHNR and CDR2 FQNEAQ (reference sequence). The CDR3 loop is CATLQDRDYEQYF. The CDR3 nucleotides read TGTGCCACCCTACAAGACAGGGACTACGAGCAGTACTTC.

This clonotype occurred many times. The rearrangement joins TRBV29-1 to TRBJ2-2; TRBD2 is a possible D gene (5 bases). Germline V lookup: CDR1 SQVTM, CDR2 ANQGSEA. V was pared by 4 bases and J by 5 bases, with 14 bases between. CDR3 length: 14 amino acids. The CDR3 region is CSVVGPRETGELFF. The CDR3 nucleotides are TGCAGCGTTGTCGGCCCTCGGGAAACCGGGGAGCTGTTTTTT.

This clonotype was counted a single time. A much bigger clone sits one base away, suggesting this may be a read error. The V and J genes are TRBV5-8 and TRBJ2-3; 7 nucleotides match TRBD1. CDR1 and CDR2 (germline): SGHTS, YDEGEE. This CDR3 region has 16 residues. V lost 8 bases and J lost 0; bases outside the gene matches: 12. The CDR3, as DNA: TGTGCCAGTACGGACAGGTTGGAGGTTAGCACAGATACGCAGTATTTT. Translation: CASTDRLEVSTDTQYF.

This clonotype showed up just a few times. The chain couples TRBV15 to TRBJ2-5; 8 nucleotides agree with TRBD1. The CDR3 contains 13 residues. J lost 7 bases, V lost 3 bases, and 4 bases had no gene match. CDR1 LNHNV and CDR2 YYDKDF come from the germline V gene (reference sequence). CDR3 nucleotides: TGTGCCACCAGCAGGGACAGGGAGCGGACCCAGTACTTC. Encoded protein: CATSRDRERTQYF.

This clonotype has at least ten counts. The chain links TRBV29-1 to TRBJ2-7; 7 bases are a match to TRBD1. Germline loops: CDR1 SQVTM, CDR2 ANQGSEA. The CDR3 is 12 amino acids. Trimming at V came to 6 bases and at J to 2 bases, leaving 4 bases not matched to a gene. In nucleotides, the CDR3 is TGCAGCGTCCGACAGGGAACCTACGAGCAGTACTTC. Its protein is CSVRQGTYEQYF.

This clonotype has a count of ten or more. This rearrangement joins TRBV20-1 to TRBJ2-2; a possible D gene is TRBD2 (7 bases). V was trimmed by 1 base and J by 6 bases, leaving 15 bases between them. Germline values: CDR1 DFQATT, CDR2 SNEGSKA (reference sequence). The CDR3 extends over 15 amino acids. The DNA of the CDR3 is TGCAGTGCTAGAGGAGGGGGGGCGATCCCCGGGGAGCTGTTTTTT. This encodes CSARGGGAIPGELFF.

Notes on this clonotype: One end of the junction does not line up with germline, which may come from a read error. The chain joins TRBV18 to TRBJ2-3; weak D call: TRBD1 (5 bases). CDR1 is KGHSH and CDR2 is LQKENI in the germline V gene. The CDR3 is 15 residues long. CDR3 amino acids: CASPPPARVSDTQYF. DNA for the CDR3: TGTGCCAGCCCACCACCGGCCAGGGTTTCAGATACGCAGTATTTT.

This clonotype has a count of ten or more. CDR3 coding DNA: TGTGCCACCCTACAGGCCTCCCCGTATCAGCCCCAGCATTTT. The encoded protein is CATLQASPYQPQHF. This chain uses TRBV21-1 with TRBJ1-5. TRBV21-1 is deemed a pseudogene. The CDR3 is made up of 14 amino acids.

The rearrangement links TRBV27 to TRBJ1-5; D may be TRBD1 (6 bases). This CDR3 has 15 residues. Per germline, CDR1 MNHEY and CDR2 SMNVEV (reference sequence). Deletions cut 5 bases from V and 0 bases from J, with 11 bases between. The CDR3 here is CASSMGQLSNQPQHF. In nucleotides, the CDR3 is TGTGCCAGCAGTATGGGACAACTTAGCAATCAGCCCCAGCATTTT.

This clonotype appeared many times. The rearrangement joins TRBV5-1 to TRBJ2-3; 9 nucleotides align to TRBD1. The CDR3 runs to 14 residues. V shed 4 bases, J shed 5 bases, and the junction held 5 bases outside the gene matches. CDR1 and CDR2 from the germline V gene are SGHRS and YFSETQ. For the CDR3, the DNA is TGCGCCAGCAGCCCACAGGGGGCAAAAGATACGCAGTATTTT. Translating it yields CASSPQGAKDTQYF.

This clonotype was seen repeatedly, ten times or more. This sequence joins TRBV11-2 and TRBJ2-1; 9 nucleotides line up with TRBD2. Germline loops: CDR1 SGHAT, CDR2 FQNNGV. This CDR3 has 14 residues. With 4 bases clipped from V and 10 bases from J, the junction kept 8 bases outside the gene matches. CDR3 nucleotides: TGTGCCAGCAGCTCTAGCGGGGTGAGAGGCGAGCAGTTCTTC. Amino acids: CASSSSGVRGEQFF.

This clonotype was seen ten or more times. The V gene is TRBV9, the J gene TRBJ2-2; 12 bases align to TRBD2. The germline CDR1 and CDR2 sequences are SGDLS and YYNGEE. Trimming cost V 4 bases and J 3 bases; bases outside gene matches: 7. The CDR3 spans 17 residues. The CDR3 loop is CASSPTSGGKDTGELFF. In DNA form, the CDR3 reads TGTGCCAGCAGCCCAACTAGCGGGGGGAAGGACACCGGGGAGCTGTTTTTT.

This clonotype was observed many times. This chain links TRBV15 with TRBJ1-2; D not certain. With 3 bases removed from V and 13 bases from J, the gap between germline ends came to 15 bases. The CDR3 has 12 amino acids. Germline loops: CDR1 LNHNV, CDR2 YYDKDF (reference sequence). The CDR3 sequence: CATSSLGQYITF. CDR3 nucleotide sequence: TGTGCCACCAGCAGTCTTGGCCAGTATATCACCTTC.

This clonotype was seen ten or more times. The V call is TRBV7-9, the J call TRBJ1-5; D gene ambiguous. Germline-derived CDR1 and CDR2 are SEHNR and FQNEAQ (reference sequence). The CDR3 runs 13 residues. V was pared by 3 bases and J by 1 base, with 4 bases between. The CDR3 DNA follows: TGTGCCAGCAGCTTTAACAGCAATCAGCCCCAGCATTTT. Translating gives CASSFNSNQPQHF. Together with reference TRBV7-9 and TRBJ1-5, the CDR3 gives the full variable domain: DTGVSQNPRHKITKRGQNVTFRCDPISEHNRLYWYRQTLGQGPEFLTYFQNEAQLEKSRLLSDRFSAERPKGSFSTLEIQRTEQGDSAMYLCASSFNSNQPQHFGDGTRLSIL.

Many counts were recorded for this clonotype. The J gene is TRBJ2-6, the V gene TRBV6-5; D uncertain. Trimming removed 6 bases at V and 0 bases at J, with 9 bases between. Germline CDR1 reads MNHEY; CDR2 reads SVGAGI. The CDR3 totals 15 residues. CDR3 nucleotides: TGTGCCAGCAGAGGACCGTCCTCTGGGGCCAACGTCCTGACTTTC. It translates to CASRGPSSGANVLTF.

This clonotype was seen many times. The gene calls are TRBV7-2 and TRBJ1-5; the D is unclear. Germline CDR1 SGHTA, CDR2 FQGNSA. The CDR3 contains 15 residues. Trimming stripped 1 base from V and 4 bases from J, with 11 bases between. The CDR3 DNA reads TGTGCCAGCAGCTTAGTATACAGAAATAATCAGCCCCAGCATTTT. This encodes CASSLVYRNNQPQHF.

This clonotype was observed many times. The rearrangement uses TRBV4-1 and TRBJ2-6, with 9 positions matching TRBD1. V shed 2 bases and J 4 bases; nucleotides not matched to a gene: 6. The CDR3 length is 17 residues. Germline CDR1 MGHRA, CDR2 YSYEKL. CDR3 residues: CASSQQQGASGANVLTF. CDR3 nucleotide sequence: TGCGCCAGCAGCCAACAACAGGGGGCCTCCGGGGCCAACGTCCTGACTTTC.

The sample holds many counts of this clonotype. The chain carries TRBV10-3 and TRBJ2-7; D is possibly TRBD2 (7 bases). Germline CDR1 is ENHRY and CDR2 is SYGVKD. Trimming stripped 3 bases from V and 2 bases from J, with 23 bases between. This CDR3 has 18 amino acids. In DNA form, the CDR3 reads TGTGCCATCAGTGATCTCGGGGGGCAGGGTAGTTCCCCCTACGAGCAGTACTTC. Amino acid sequence: CAISDLGGQGSSPYEQYF.

This clonotype has a count of ten or more. The V call is TRBV20-1, the J call TRBJ1-5; 7 bases map to TRBD1. V lost 1 base to trimming and J lost 7 bases; unmatched junction nucleotides: 7. This CDR3 is built from 14 residues. CDR1 is DFQATT and CDR2 is SNEGSKA in the germline V gene (reference sequence). The CDR3 DNA sequence: TGCAGTGCTAGAGGACAGGACAGGAGCCAGCCCCAGCATTTT. This gives the protein CSARGQDRSQPQHF.

Points on this clonotype: A read error may account for a junction end that differs from germline. The V call is TRBV5-1, the J call TRBJ2-3; 9 bases fit TRBD1. This CDR3 is 14 amino acids long. Germline V lookup: CDR1 SGHRS, CDR2 YFSETQ. Here the CDR3 reads CASSSTGGKDTQYF. Here the CDR3 DNA reads TGCGCCAGCAGCTCGACAGGGGGGAAAGATACACAGTATTTT.